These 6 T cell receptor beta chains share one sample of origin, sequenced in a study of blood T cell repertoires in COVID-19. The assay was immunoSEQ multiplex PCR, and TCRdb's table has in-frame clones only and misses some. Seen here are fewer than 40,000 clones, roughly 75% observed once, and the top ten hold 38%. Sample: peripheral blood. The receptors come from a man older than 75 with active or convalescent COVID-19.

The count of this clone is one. CDR3: CASRAGHSNTEAFF. Written as DNA, the CDR3 is TGTGCCAGCAGAGCGGGACATTCGAACACTGAAGCTTTCTTT. The chain is built from TRBV6-5 and TRBJ1-1; maybe TRBD1 (6 bases). Trimming took 6 bases from V and 1 from J, leaving 12 bases between them. CDR3 length equals 14 residues. The germline gives CDR1 MNHEY, CDR2 SVGAGI.

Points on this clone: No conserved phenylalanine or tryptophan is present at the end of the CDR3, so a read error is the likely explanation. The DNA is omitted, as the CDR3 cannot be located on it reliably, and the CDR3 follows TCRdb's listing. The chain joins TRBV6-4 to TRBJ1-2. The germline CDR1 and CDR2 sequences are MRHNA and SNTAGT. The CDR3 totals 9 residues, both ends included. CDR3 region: CASSGGVPV.

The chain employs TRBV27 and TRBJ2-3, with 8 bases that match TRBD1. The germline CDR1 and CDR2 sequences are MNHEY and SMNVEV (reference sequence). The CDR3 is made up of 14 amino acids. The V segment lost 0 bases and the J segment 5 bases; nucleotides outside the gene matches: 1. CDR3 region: CASSLSDREDTQYF. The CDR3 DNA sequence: TGTGCCAGCAGTTTATCGGACAGGGAAGATACGCAGTATTTT.

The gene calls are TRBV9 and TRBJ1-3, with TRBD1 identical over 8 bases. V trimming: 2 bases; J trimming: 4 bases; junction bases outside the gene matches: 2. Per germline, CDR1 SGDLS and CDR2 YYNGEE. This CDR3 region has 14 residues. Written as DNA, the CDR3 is TGTGCCAGCAGCGTGACAGGGGTCGGAAACACCATATATTTT. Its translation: CASSVTGVGNTIYF. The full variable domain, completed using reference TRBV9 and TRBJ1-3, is DSGVTQTPKHLITATGQRVTLRCSPRSGDLSVYWYQQSLDQGLQFLIQYYNGEERAKGNILERFSAQQFPDLHSELNLSSLELGDSALYFCASSVTGVGNTIYFGEGSWLTVV.

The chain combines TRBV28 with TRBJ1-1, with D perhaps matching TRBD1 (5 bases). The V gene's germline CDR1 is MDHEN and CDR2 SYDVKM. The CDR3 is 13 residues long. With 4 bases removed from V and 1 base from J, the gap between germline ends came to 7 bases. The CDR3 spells CASSSGWNTEAFF. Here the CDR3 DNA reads TGTGCCAGCAGTTCAGGGTGGAACACTGAAGCTTTCTTT.

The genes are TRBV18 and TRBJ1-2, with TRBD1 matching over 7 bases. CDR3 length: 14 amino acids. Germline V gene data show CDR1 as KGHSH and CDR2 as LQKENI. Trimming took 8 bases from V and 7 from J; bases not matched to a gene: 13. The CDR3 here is CASTTGDSRGGYTF. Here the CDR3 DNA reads TGTGCCAGCACCACAGGGGACAGCAGGGGTGGCTACACCTTC. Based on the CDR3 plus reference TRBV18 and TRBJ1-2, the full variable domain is NAGVMQNPRHLVRRRGQEARLRCSPMKGHSHVYWYRQLPEEGLKFMVYLQKENIIDESGMPKERFSAEFPKEGPSILRIQQVVRGDSAAYFCASTTGDSRGGYTFGSGTRLTVV.